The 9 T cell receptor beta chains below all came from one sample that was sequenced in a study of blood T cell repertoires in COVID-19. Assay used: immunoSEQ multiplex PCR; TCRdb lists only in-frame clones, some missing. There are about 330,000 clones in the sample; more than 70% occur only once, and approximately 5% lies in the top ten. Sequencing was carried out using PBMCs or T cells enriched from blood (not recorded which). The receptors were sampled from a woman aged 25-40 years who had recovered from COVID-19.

The CDR3 DNA is TGCAGCGCCAGGACTACGGGGAATTCACCCCTCCACTTT. The encoded protein is CSARTTGNSPLHF. The V call is TRBV29-1, the J call TRBJ1-6; D gene ambiguous. Trimming pared 7 bases from V and 7 bases from J, leaving 14 bases between. The CDR3 length is 13 residues. CDR1 SQVTM and CDR2 ANQGSEA come from the germline V gene.

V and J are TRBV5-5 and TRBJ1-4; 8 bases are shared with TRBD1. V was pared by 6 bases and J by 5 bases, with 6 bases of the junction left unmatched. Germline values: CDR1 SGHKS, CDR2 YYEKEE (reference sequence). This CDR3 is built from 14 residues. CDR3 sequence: CASNRQGHNEKLFF. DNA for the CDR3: TGTGCCAGCAACCGACAGGGGCACAATGAAAAACTGTTTTTT. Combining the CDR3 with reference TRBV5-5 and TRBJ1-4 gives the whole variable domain DAGVTQSPTHLIKTRGQQVTLRCSPISGHKSVSWYQQVLGQGPQFIFQYYEKEERGRGNFPDRFSARQFPNYSSELNVNALLLGDSALYLCASNRQGHNEKLFFGSGTQLSVL.

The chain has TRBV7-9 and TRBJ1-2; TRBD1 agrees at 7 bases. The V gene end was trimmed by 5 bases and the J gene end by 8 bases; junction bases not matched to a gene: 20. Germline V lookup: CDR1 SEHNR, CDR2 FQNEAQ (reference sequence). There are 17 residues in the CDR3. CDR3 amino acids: CASSLGQVGQVAVGYTF. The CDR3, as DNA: TGTGCCAGCAGCCTCGGTCAGGTCGGACAGGTGGCTGTAGGCTACACCTTC.

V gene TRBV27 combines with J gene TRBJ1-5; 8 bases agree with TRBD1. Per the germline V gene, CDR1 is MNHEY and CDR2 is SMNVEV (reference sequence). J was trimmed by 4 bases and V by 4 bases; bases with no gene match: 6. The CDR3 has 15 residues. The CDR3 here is CASSSWTGRNQPQHF. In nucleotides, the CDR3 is TGTGCCAGCAGTTCCTGGACAGGGAGAAATCAGCCCCAGCATTTT.

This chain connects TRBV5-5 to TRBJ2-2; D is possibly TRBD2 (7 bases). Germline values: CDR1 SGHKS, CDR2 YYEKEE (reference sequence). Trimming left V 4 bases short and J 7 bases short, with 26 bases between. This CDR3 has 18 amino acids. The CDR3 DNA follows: TGTGCCAGCAGCCAAGGGGGTCCGGGACTACAGCCTTACGGGGAGCTGTTTTTT. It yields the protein CASSQGGPGLQPYGELFF.

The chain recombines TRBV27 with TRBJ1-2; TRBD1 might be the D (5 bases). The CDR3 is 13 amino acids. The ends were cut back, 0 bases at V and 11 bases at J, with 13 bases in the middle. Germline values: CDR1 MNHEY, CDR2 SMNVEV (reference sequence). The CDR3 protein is CASSLSWGVGYTF. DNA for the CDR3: TGTGCCAGCAGTTTATCGTGGGGGGTAGGTTACACCTTC.

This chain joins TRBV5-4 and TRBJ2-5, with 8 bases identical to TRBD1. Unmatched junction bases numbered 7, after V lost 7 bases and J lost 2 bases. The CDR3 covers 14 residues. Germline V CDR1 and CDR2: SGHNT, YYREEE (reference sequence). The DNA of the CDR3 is TGTGCCAGCGCGCTTGGACAGGGTCAAGAGACCCAGTACTTC. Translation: CASALGQGQETQYF.

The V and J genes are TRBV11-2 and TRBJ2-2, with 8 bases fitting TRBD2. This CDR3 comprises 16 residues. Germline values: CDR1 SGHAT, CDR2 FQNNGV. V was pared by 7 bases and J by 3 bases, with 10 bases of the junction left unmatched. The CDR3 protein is CASTLIGGADTGELFF. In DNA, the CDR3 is TGTGCCAGCACCCTTATCGGGGGGGCTGACACCGGGGAGCTGTTTTTT.

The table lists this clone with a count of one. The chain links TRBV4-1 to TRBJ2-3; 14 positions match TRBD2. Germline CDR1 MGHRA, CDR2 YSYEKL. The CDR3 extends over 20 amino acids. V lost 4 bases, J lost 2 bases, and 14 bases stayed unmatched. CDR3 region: CASSPSYGLAGGRPTDTQYF. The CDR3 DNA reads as TGCGCCAGCAGCCCCAGTTATGGACTAGCGGGGGGACGGCCCACAGATACGCAGTATTTT.